This T cell receptor beta chain derives from a study of blood T cell repertoires in COVID-19. Across the study: Some COVID-19 samples were acute and others convalescent; all came from the United States, Italy and Spain.

The CDR3 runs 15 residues. Germline V lookup: CDR1 SGDLS, CDR2 YYNGEE. With 0 bases removed from V and 0 bases from J, the gap between germline ends came to 10 bases. In the original processing: From reference gene primer amplification, estimates of nucleated cell counts were derived. Sequenced by immunoSEQ multiplex PCR; TCRdb stores in-frame clones only, minus some. V and J calls and clone size are copied from that table; D and trimming were computed from the DNA. The repertoire holds roughly 16,000 clones, with 87% as singletons. The sequencing sample was made of peripheral blood. The clonotype comes from a human donor in a cohort sampled during active COVID-19. The chain employs TRBV9 and TRBJ2-7; D gene ambiguous. CDR3 amino acids: CASSVGSRRSYEQYF. As DNA, the CDR3 is TGTGCCAGCAGCGTAGGTTCGCGGCGCTCCTACGAGCAGTACTTC.